The 18 T cell receptor beta chains below all came from one sample that was sequenced in a study of blood T cell repertoires in COVID-19. Measured with immunoSEQ multiplex PCR; TCRdb has only the in-frame clones, and not every one. The sample comprises about 170,000 clones, approximately 85% of which are singletons, and under 3.5% rests with the top ten. Sequencing was carried out using peripheral blood. These receptors came from an elderly woman with COVID-19, enrolled during active disease.

The chain joins TRBV5-1 to TRBJ2-5; TRBD1 aligns across 9 bases. The CDR3 extends over 16 amino acids. V shed 3 bases and J 0 bases; nucleotides not matched to a gene: 6. Germline assignment: CDR1 SGHRS and CDR2 YFSETQ. The CDR3 reads CASSSRTGVYQETQYF. The CDR3 nucleotides read TGCGCCAGCAGCTCACGGACAGGGGTGTACCAAGAGACCCAGTACTTC.

This clone was seen just once. J is TRBJ1-4 and V is TRBV4-3; 7 bases line up with TRBD1. CDR1 LGHNA and CDR2 YSLEER come from the germline V gene. Trimming at V came to 4 bases and at J to 4 bases, leaving 9 bases not matched to a gene. This CDR3 is 16 amino acids long. The CDR3 protein is CASSLNRQGNNEKLFF. The DNA for the CDR3 is TGCGCCAGCAGCCTCAATCGACAGGGAAATAATGAAAAACTGTTTTTT.

V gene TRBV9 combines with J gene TRBJ2-5, with 9 bases aligning to TRBD2. Per germline, CDR1 SGDLS and CDR2 YYNGEE. CDR3 length: 14 amino acids. V was pared by 1 base and J by 5 bases, with 3 bases of the junction left unmatched. The CDR3 sequence: CASSVLAGVETQYF. The CDR3 DNA reads as TGTGCCAGCAGCGTATTAGCGGGAGTGGAGACCCAGTACTTC.

This clone appeared a single time. This chain connects TRBV10-3 to TRBJ1-2; perhaps TRBD1 as D (6 bases). Per germline, CDR1 ENHRY and CDR2 SYGVKD. The V and J ends lost 6 bases and 8 bases respectively, with 19 bases between them. The length of the CDR3 is 14 residues. The CDR3, as DNA: TGTGCCATCAGGGTTATACAGGGCGTGGAAGGCTACACCTTC. Protein product: CAIRVIQGVEGYTF.

The rearrangement links TRBV9 to TRBJ2-5, with 11 nucleotides matching TRBD2. The junction had 11 bases not matched to a gene; V was cut back by 2 bases and J by 5 bases. This CDR3 comprises 17 residues. Per germline, CDR1 SGDLS and CDR2 YYNGEE. The CDR3 DNA sequence: TGTGCCAGCAGCGTGGGGACTAGCGGACGTTATAGTGAGACCCAGTACTTC. It is translated as CASSVGTSGRYSETQYF.

The chain couples TRBV30 to TRBJ1-6, with 7 bases aligning to TRBD1. Germline CDR1 reads GTSNPN; CDR2 reads SVGIG (reference sequence). V lost 4 bases, J lost 10 bases, and 16 bases stayed unmatched. The CDR3 contains 16 residues. CDR3 amino acids: CAWTRHLQGVVSPLHF. Written as DNA, the CDR3 is TGTGCCTGGACACGCCACCTTCAGGGGGTAGTCTCACCCCTCCACTTT. Full variable domain (outside the CDR3, taken from reference TRBV30 and TRBJ1-6): SQTIHQWPATLVQPVGSPLSLECTVEGTSNPNLYWYRQAAGRGLQLLFYSVGIGQISSEVPQNLSASRPQDRQFILSSKKLLLSDSGFYLCAWTRHLQGVVSPLHFGNGTRLTVT.

V and J are TRBV2 and TRBJ2-1, with 9 bases fitting TRBD1. The CDR3 runs 13 residues. The V gene end was trimmed by 6 bases and the J gene end by 6 bases; junction bases not matched to a gene: 3. From germline, CDR1 is SNHLY and CDR2 FYNNEI. The CDR3 loop is CASSRDRANEQFF. The CDR3 nucleotides are TGTGCCAGCAGCCGGGACAGGGCCAATGAGCAGTTCTTC.

The chain carries TRBV5-1 and TRBJ2-1; 12 bases line up with TRBD2. The J segment lost 0 bases and the V segment lost 3 bases, leaving 10 bases of the junction unmatched. This CDR3 has 19 residues. In germline, CDR1 is SGHRS, CDR2 YFSETQ. The CDR3 loop is CASSSPRTSGARSYNEQFF. CDR3 nucleotide sequence: TGCGCCAGCAGCTCCCCTAGGACTAGCGGGGCCCGCTCCTACAATGAGCAGTTCTTC.

This rearrangement joins TRBV10-3 to TRBJ2-3; 7 bases fit TRBD1. Germline V gives CDR1 ENHRY, CDR2 SYGVKD. V lost 0 bases and J lost 2; bases outside the gene matches: 5. The CDR3 extends over 16 amino acids. The CDR3 loop is CAISESTGSSTDTQYF. The DNA of the CDR3 is TGTGCCATCAGTGAGTCGACAGGGTCCTCCACAGATACGCAGTATTTT.

The V gene is TRBV19, the J gene TRBJ2-3; the match to TRBD2 covers 16 bases. V dropped 3 bases and J dropped 5; count of bases not matched to a gene: 5. The CDR3 loop spans 17 amino acids. Germline V gene lookup returns CDR1 LNHDA and CDR2 SQIVND (reference sequence). The CDR3: CASSIPGLAGGKDTQYF. The CDR3 region has the DNA TGTGCCAGTAGTATTCCGGGACTAGCGGGGGGGAAAGATACGCAGTATTTT.

The gene calls are TRBV24-1 and TRBJ2-3; 10 bases match TRBD2. The J segment lost 3 bases and the V segment lost 4 bases, leaving 6 bases of the junction unmatched. Germline V lookup: CDR1 KGHDR, CDR2 SFDVKD. The CDR3 runs 16 residues. The CDR3 coding sequence is TGTGCCACCAGTGAGCCAAGCGGGAGGGCGACAGATACGCAGTATTTT. The encoded protein is CATSEPSGRATDTQYF.

The chain has TRBV9 and TRBJ2-7, with 8 nucleotides matching TRBD2. V gave up 3 bases and J gave up 12 bases; unmatched junction bases: 11. CDR3 size: 13 residues. Germline V gene lookup returns CDR1 SGDLS and CDR2 YYNGEE. The CDR3 DNA is TGTGCCAGCAGCGCAGGCCGGGGGGGGGTACCGTACTTC. It yields the protein CASSAGRGGVPYF. The full variable domain, in which reference TRBV9 and TRBJ2-7 provide the parts outside the CDR3, is DSGVTQTPKHLITATGQRVTLRCSPRSGDLSVYWYQQSLDQGLQFLIQYYNGEERAKGNILERFSAQQFPDLHSELNLSSLELGDSALYFCASSAGRGGVPYFGPGTRLTVT.

The chain has TRBV3-1 (or the pseudogene TRBV3-2) and TRBJ2-3, with 10 bases identical to TRBD2. This CDR3 spans 18 amino acids. Trimming took 1 base from V and 2 from J; bases not matched to a gene: 9. CDR1 is LGHDT, CDR2 YNNKEL, per germline (reference sequence). The CDR3 loop reads CASSQGVLAGTITDTQYF. CDR3 DNA sequence: TGTGCCAGCAGCCAAGGAGTACTAGCGGGAACAATCACAGATACGCAGTATTTT.

This chain links TRBV10-2 with TRBJ2-3, with D possibly TRBD2 on 6 matching bases. CDR1 and CDR2 (germline): WSHSY, SAAADI. The V end lost 5 bases, the J end lost 5 bases, and 23 bases lay between the germline ends. The CDR3 consists of 17 residues. CDR3 protein: CASSFRVGGMPQDTQYF. In nucleotides, the CDR3 is TGCGCCAGCAGTTTCCGGGTTGGCGGGATGCCCCAAGATACGCAGTATTTT.

The chain couples TRBV18 to TRBJ2-1, with D perhaps matching TRBD2 (6 bases). V was trimmed by 2 bases and J by 5 bases, leaving 13 bases between them. This CDR3 spans 15 amino acids. The germline V gene has CDR1 KGHSH and CDR2 LQKENI. The CDR3 coding sequence is TGTGCCAGCTCACCAAGTCTTAGCGGCGACAATGAGCAGTTCTTC. Translation: CASSPSLSGDNEQFF. The full variable domain, completed using reference TRBV18 and TRBJ2-1, is NAGVMQNPRHLVRRRGQEARLRCSPMKGHSHVYWYRQLPEEGLKFMVYLQKENIIDESGMPKERFSAEFPKEGPSILRIQQVVRGDSAAYFCASSPSLSGDNEQFFGPGTRLTVL.

The chain employs TRBV10-3 and TRBJ1-2; 9 bases are a match to TRBD1. Germline assignment: CDR1 ENHRY and CDR2 SYGVKD. J was trimmed by 7 bases and V by 7 bases; bases with no gene match: 7. The length of the CDR3 is 13 residues. CDR3 nucleotides: TGTGCCATCACCAGGACAGGGGCGGTTGGCTACACCTTC. It encodes CAITRTGAVGYTF.

V is TRBV2 and J is TRBJ2-3, with D perhaps TRBD1 (5 bases). Trimming pared 6 bases from V and 10 bases from J, leaving 20 bases between. Germline CDR1 reads SNHLY; CDR2 reads FYNNEI. The CDR3 has 14 amino acids. CDR3 loop: CASRDNSQGTPQYF. The CDR3 nucleotides read TGTGCCAGCAGGGATAACTCTCAGGGCACTCCGCAGTATTTT.

This clone has only one observation. This chain connects TRBV19 to TRBJ2-2; D is unclear. CDR1 LNHDA and CDR2 SQIVND come from the germline V gene (reference sequence). Trimming stripped 3 bases from V and 0 bases from J, with 8 bases between. The CDR3 totals 15 residues. CDR3 sequence reads: CASSISSANTGELFF. CDR3 nucleotide sequence: TGTGCCAGTAGTATCAGCAGCGCGAACACCGGGGAGCTGTTTTTT.